Presented here are 13 T cell receptor beta chains from one specimen sequenced in a study of beta chain features in type 1 diabetes. What was sequenced were expressed TCRB transcripts, since all of the isolated RNA had been reverse transcribed. Clones were sequenced by immunoSEQ multiplex PCR, and TCRdb holds only the in-frame ones, with some missing. Here the sample spans about half a million clones, about an eighth being singletons. The sequenced sample was naive CD4+ T cells from blood. The source is a woman younger than 30 in good health.

The V and J genes are TRBV7-9 and TRBJ1-5; the D gene is possibly TRBD1 (5 bases). The V and J ends lost 0 bases and 2 bases respectively, with 11 bases between them. Germline CDR1 SEHNR, CDR2 FQNEAQ (reference sequence). The CDR3 totals 16 residues. CDR3 coding DNA: TGTGCCAGCAGCTTAGCTGTGGTAGGGGGCAATCAGCCCCAGCATTTT. Encoded protein: CASSLAVVGGNQPQHF.

This chain links TRBV9 with TRBJ2-1, with TRBD2 as a possible D gene (6 bases). V was cut by 4 bases and J by 5 bases, with 16 bases left in between. The CDR3 runs to 15 residues. Germline V gives CDR1 SGDLS, CDR2 YYNGEE. CDR3 coding DNA: TGTGCCAGCAGCCCCTCGGGAGACAGTCACAATGAGCAGTTCTTC. It translates to CASSPSGDSHNEQFF.

In this sample, this clone turned up a few times. The chain recombines TRBV7-2 with TRBJ1-2; unclear D gene. The V and J ends lost 1 base and 5 bases respectively, with 8 bases between them. CDR1 SGHTA and CDR2 FQGNSA come from the germline V gene. This CDR3 is built from 13 residues. CDR3 DNA: TGTGCCAGCAGCTTAGAGGAGGCATATGGCTACACCTTC. It translates to CASSLEEAYGYTF.

The chain uses TRBV5-1 and TRBJ2-7; TRBD2 aligns across 8 bases. The ends lost 2 bases at V and 6 bases at J; junction bases unmatched: 7. The length of the CDR3 is 14 residues. Germline V lookup: CDR1 SGHRS, CDR2 YFSETQ. The DNA of the CDR3 is TGCGCCAGCAGCTTAGGCGGGACTAGTTCCGAGCAGTACTTC. Encoded protein: CASSLGGTSSEQYF.

Turning to this clone: The germline gene is not matched at one end of the junction; a read error may be the cause. The chain joins TRBV10-3 to TRBJ2-5, with no clear D. The CDR3 contains 13 residues. The germline gives CDR1 ENHRY, CDR2 SYGVKD. The CDR3 bases are TGTGCCATCAGCGAGTGGAGCAAAGAGACCCAGTACTTC. Translation gives CAISEWSKETQYF.

This clone turned up a few times. The J gene is TRBJ2-3, the V gene TRBV5-1, with D hard to call. Germline lookup yields CDR1 SGHRS and CDR2 YFSETQ. This CDR3 region has 12 residues. The V and J ends lost 4 bases and 8 bases respectively, with 11 bases between them. DNA for the CDR3: TGCGCCAGCAGCCCAATTTTGGGTACGCAGTATTTT. Translated: CASSPILGTQYF. Full variable domain (remainder filled in from reference TRBV5-1 and TRBJ2-3): KAGVTQTPRYLIKTRGQQVTLSCSPISGHRSVSWYQQTPGQGLQFLFEYFSETQRNKGNFPGRFSGRQFSNSRSEMNVSTLELGDSALYLCASSPILGTQYFGPGTRLTVL.

The chain combines TRBV4-1 with TRBJ2-7; TRBD1 matches at 9 bases. The CDR3 extends over 15 amino acids. Germline CDR1 MGHRA, CDR2 YSYEKL. The J segment lost 5 bases and the V segment lost 1 base, leaving 6 bases of the junction unmatched. In DNA form, the CDR3 reads TGCGCCAGCAGCCAAGTACAGGGGGCGGTAGACGAGCAGTACTTC. It translates to CASSQVQGAVDEQYF.

This chain joins TRBV14 and TRBJ1-1, with D unresolved. Germline CDR1 and CDR2: SGHDN and FVKESK. The CDR3 length is 13 residues. Between the trimmed V and J ends, which lost 4 bases and 4 bases, there was a span of 10 bases. The CDR3 DNA is TGTGCCAGCAGCCCGGTAGATTCCACTGAAGCTTTCTTT. It codes for CASSPVDSTEAFF.

This clone was picked up a small number of times. The chain joins TRBV7-9 to TRBJ2-7, with TRBD2 identical over 10 bases. The CDR3 is 15 residues long. J gave up 7 bases and V 1 base, and 7 bases lay outside the gene matches. Germline lookup yields CDR1 SEHNR and CDR2 FQNEAQ (reference sequence). The CDR3: CASSLGGLATLEQYF. In DNA, the CDR3 is TGTGCCAGCAGCTTAGGGGGACTAGCGACCTTGGAGCAGTACTTC.

This clone was recorded a few times. In DNA, the CDR3 is TGTGCCAGCAGCTTAGTGGGAGCCTACAATGAGCAGTTCTTC. Translation gives CASSLVGAYNEQFF. This rearrangement joins TRBV7-9 to TRBJ2-1; the D gene is possibly TRBD2 (5 bases). CDR3 length: 14 residues. The V gene's germline CDR1 is SEHNR and CDR2 FQNEAQ (reference sequence). V was shortened by 1 base and J by 2 bases, with 6 bases between the two germline ends.

In its sample, this clone was seen a few times. This chain links TRBV7-2 with TRBJ2-5; D gene ambiguous. V was cut by 2 bases and J by 4 bases, with 11 bases left in between. This CDR3 is built from 14 residues. Germline CDR1 reads SGHTA; CDR2 reads FQGNSA. The CDR3 loop reads CASSLSGLIETQYF. In DNA, the CDR3 is TGTGCCAGCAGCTTATCAGGTTTGATAGAGACCCAGTACTTC.

V is TRBV18 and J is TRBJ1-5; a possible D gene is TRBD1 (5 bases). Trimming shortened V by 6 bases and J by 2 bases, and 8 bases separated the two germline ends. CDR3 length: 13 residues. Germline-derived CDR1 and CDR2 are KGHSH and LQKENI. The CDR3 region has the DNA TGTGCCAGCTCTGGGGGAGGCAATCAGCCCCAGCATTTT. Translating it yields CASSGGGNQPQHF.

The chain uses TRBV7-2 and TRBJ2-5; no clear D. The CDR3 extends over 13 amino acids. V was cut by 5 bases and J by 2 bases, with 9 bases left in between. The germline gives CDR1 SGHTA, CDR2 FQGNSA. This CDR3 reads CASSRSGQETQYF. DNA for the CDR3: TGTGCCAGCAGCAGGTCTGGTCAAGAGACCCAGTACTTC.